This T cell receptor (beta chain) was found in a study of naive and memory T cell subsets. Study conclusions and caveats: Naive repertoires, especially CD8, held a few larger clonotypes, possibly memory cells re-expressing CD45RA. Gini index rose across naive, CM, EM and EMRA in CD4 and CD8.

The CDR3 is 13 amino acids. Trimming removed 9 bases at V and 4 bases at J, with 12 bases between. Germline V gene sequence: CDR1 KGHDR, CDR2 SFDVKD. The beta constant-region primer was an equimolar mix of two oligonucleotides covering TRBC1 and TRBC2. Nested alpha and beta constant-region primers with the SP2 primer drove four PCR rounds on ligated cDNA. TCRdb re-derived calls from the UMI-ligation and nested PCR reads in MiXCR, one entry per CDR3 protein. This table has about 160,000 distinct CDR3 sequences, over 20% appearing once. In its sample, this clonotype was seen many times. Its target is not known.

The origin of this receptor is a human donor in good health. The chain couples TRBV24-1 to TRBJ1-3; tentatively, D is TRBD1 (5 bases). Sequenced sample: naive CD4+ T cells from blood. The CDR3 spells CATPTEEGNTIYF. The CDR3 DNA reads as TGTGCCACCCCGACAGAAGAAGGAAACACCATATATTTT.